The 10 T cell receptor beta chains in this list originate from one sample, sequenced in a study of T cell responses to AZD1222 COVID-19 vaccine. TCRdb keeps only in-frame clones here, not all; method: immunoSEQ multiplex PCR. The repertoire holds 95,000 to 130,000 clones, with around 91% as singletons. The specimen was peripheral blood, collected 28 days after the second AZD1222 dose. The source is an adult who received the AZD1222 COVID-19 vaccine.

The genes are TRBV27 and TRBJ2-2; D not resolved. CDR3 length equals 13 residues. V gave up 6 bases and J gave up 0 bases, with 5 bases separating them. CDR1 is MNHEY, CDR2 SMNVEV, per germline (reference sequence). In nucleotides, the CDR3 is TGTGCCAGCAGACCCCCGAACACCGGGGAGCTGTTTTTT. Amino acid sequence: CASRPPNTGELFF.

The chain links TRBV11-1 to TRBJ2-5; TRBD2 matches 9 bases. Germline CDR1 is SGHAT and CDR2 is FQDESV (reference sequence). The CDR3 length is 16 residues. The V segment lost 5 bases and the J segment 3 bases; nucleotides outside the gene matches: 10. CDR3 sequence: CASSAGGREGEETQYF. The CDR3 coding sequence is TGTGCCAGCAGCGCAGGTGGGCGGGAGGGCGAAGAGACCCAGTACTTC. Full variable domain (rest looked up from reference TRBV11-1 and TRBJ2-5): EAEVAQSPRYKITEKSQAVAFWCDPISGHATLYWYRQILGQGPELLVQFQDESVVDDSQLPKDRFSAERLKGVDSTLKIQPAELGDSAMYLCASSAGGREGEETQYFGPGTRLLVL.

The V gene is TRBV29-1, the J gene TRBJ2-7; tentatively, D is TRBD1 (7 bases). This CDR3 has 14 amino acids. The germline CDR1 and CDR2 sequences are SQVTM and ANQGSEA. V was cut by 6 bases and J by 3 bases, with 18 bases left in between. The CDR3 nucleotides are TGCAGCGTACAGGGGACTCCCACTTACTACGAGCAGTACTTC. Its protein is CSVQGTPTYYEQYF.

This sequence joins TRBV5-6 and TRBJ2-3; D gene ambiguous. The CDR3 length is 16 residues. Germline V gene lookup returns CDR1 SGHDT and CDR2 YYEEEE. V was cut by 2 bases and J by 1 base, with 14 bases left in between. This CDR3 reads CASSFRASQGTDTQYF. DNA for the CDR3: TGTGCCAGCAGCTTTAGAGCCAGTCAAGGCACAGATACGCAGTATTTT.

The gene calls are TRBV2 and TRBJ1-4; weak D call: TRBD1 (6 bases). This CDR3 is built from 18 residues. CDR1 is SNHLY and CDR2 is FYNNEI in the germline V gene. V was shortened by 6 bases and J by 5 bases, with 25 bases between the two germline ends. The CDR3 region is CASRHRQDGVLWNEKLFF. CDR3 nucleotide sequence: TGTGCCAGCAGACATCGACAGGATGGGGTGTTGTGGAATGAAAAACTGTTTTTT.

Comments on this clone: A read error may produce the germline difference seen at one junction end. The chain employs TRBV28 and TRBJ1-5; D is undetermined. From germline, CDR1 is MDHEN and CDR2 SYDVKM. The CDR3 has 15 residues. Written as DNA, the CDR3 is TGTCCCAGCAGTTTACACGACGGTAGCAATCAGCCCCAGCATTTT. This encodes CPSSLHDGSNQPQHF.

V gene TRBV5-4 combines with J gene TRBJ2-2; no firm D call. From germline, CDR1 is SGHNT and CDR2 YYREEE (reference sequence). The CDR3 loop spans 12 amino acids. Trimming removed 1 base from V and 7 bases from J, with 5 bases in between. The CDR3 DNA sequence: TGTGCCAGCAGCTTGTCGGTCGGGGAGCTGTTTTTT. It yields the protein CASSLSVGELFF.

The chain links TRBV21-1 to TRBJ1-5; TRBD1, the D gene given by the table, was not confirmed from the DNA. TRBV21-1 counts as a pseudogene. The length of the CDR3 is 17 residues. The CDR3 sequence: CASSKRLGQGRITPQHF. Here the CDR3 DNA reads TGTGCCAGCAGCAAAAGGTTGGGGCAGGGTCGGATTACGCCCCAGCATTTT.

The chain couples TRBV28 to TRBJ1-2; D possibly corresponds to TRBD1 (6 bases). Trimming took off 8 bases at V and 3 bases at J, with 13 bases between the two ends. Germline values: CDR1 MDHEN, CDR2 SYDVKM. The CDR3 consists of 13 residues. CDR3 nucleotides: TGTGCCAGCGCCATGGACAGTGACTATGGCTACACCTTC. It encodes CASAMDSDYGYTF.

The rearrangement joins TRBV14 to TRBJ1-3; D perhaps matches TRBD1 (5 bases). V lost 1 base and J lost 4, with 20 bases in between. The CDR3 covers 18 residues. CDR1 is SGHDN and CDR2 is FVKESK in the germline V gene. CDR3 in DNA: TGTGCCAGCAGCCAAGGATTCAGGGCCAAGGGGAGAGGAAACACCATATATTTT. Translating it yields CASSQGFRAKGRGNTIYF.